This T cell receptor beta chain was sequenced in a study of blood T cell repertoires in COVID-19 (TCRdb year 2020). Concerning the study at large: Collaborator samples came from the United States, Italy and Spain and covered acute and convalescent phases of COVID-19. Subjects who had been exposed to COVID-19, were actively infected with it, or had recovered from it provided the deeply sampled blood TCRbeta repertoires that made up the dataset. The samples were drawn from two sources: the first 160 participants of the ongoing ImmuneRACE study, and some 1,300 subjects contributed by 6 global collaborators. The prospective study material was composed of cDNA or gDNA derived from T cells, B-cell-depleted T cells, or PBMCs. Where available, HLA class I and class II types were taken from metadata supplied by the sample provider and were not determined by assay-based typing. The repertoires were released in a freely available public database intended as a resource for research on the immune response to SARS-CoV-2. Nearly every sample came with metadata listing a de-identified subject ID, COVID-19 status, age in years and sex.

About this clone: The antigen it recognizes is unknown. Per-nucleotide qualities are absent, and no much larger clonotype sits a single base away.

The investigation overall reported the following: The quantity of clinical and demographic metadata differed by source and by participant and was supplied without curation.

The germline V gene (reference sequence) specifies LNHNV as CDR1 and YYDKDF as CDR2. The CDR3 sequence holds 16 residues, the cysteine and phenylalanine included. Just the 48-base CDR3 DNA is kept, in frame starting at base 1. The V end gives up 1 base and the J end 9 bases, leaving 9 bases in the junction not matched to a gene. At one collaborating source in Seattle, patients were enrolled during active infection and were followed longitudinally through the course of disease. Each collaborating institution followed its own protocols to collect whole blood in K2EDTA tubes. For TCRbeta analysis, collaborator samples were shipped as frozen whole blood, as isolated PBMCs, or as DNA extracted from either sample type. TCRbeta CDR3 regions were amplified from genomic DNA using the immunoSEQ Assay, a bias-controlled multiplex PCR. Turning to the authors' computational methods: Within the assay, amplification of reference gene primers was used to estimate how many nucleated cells each sample contained. To quantify the absolute abundance of each unique TCRbeta CDR3 rearrangement, sequence reads were collapsed and filtered. Productive Simpson clonality was computed per sample as the square root of Simpson's diversity index over productive rearrangements. TCRdb's version of the immuneACCESS table is confined to in-frame rearrangements and falls short of the full clone set. An unresolved V gene accounts for under half of the shortfall where checked; the remainder is of unknown origin. V and J calls and clone size are those listed in that table; D and trimming were worked out from the DNA. The sample yields roughly 52,000 clones; roughly 86% were counted once. Clones ranked in the top ten supply roughly 3.6% of the sample.

The receptor was isolated from a man aged 35 to 55 with COVID-19, enrolled during active disease. The sequencing sample was made of peripheral blood. The V and J genes are TRBV15 and TRBJ1-1; TRBD1 agrees with 12 junctional bases. The CDR3 has the sequence CATSRVFGTGGRQAFF. The bases are TGTGCCACCAGCAGAGTCTTCGGGACAGGGGGCAGGCAAGCTTTCTTT.